A single sample gave rise to the 24 T cell receptor beta chains below, sequenced in a study of cytomegalovirus exposure and HLA in healthy donors. This table comes from immunoSEQ multiplex PCR, and its TCRdb copy is limited to in-frame clones, with some not included. This table holds approximately 110,000 clones, approximately 94% found once. The source material was PBMCs. The receptors stem from a woman aged 18-29 years in good health and CMV-seronegative.

The V call is TRBV7-3, the J call TRBJ2-1, with D tentatively TRBD2 (5 bases). Germline CDR1 and CDR2: SGHTA and FQGTGA. This CDR3 has 15 residues. The V gene lost 0 bases and the J gene lost 0 bases, with 6 bases spanning the gap. DNA for the CDR3: TGTGCCAGCAGCTTAACGGGGAGCTCCTACAATGAGCAGTTCTTC. Amino acid sequence: CASSLTGSSYNEQFF. The full variable domain, completed using reference TRBV7-3 and TRBJ2-1, is GAGVSQTPSNKVTEKGKYVELRCDPISGHTALYWYRQSLGQGPEFLIYFQGTGAADDSGLPNDRFFAVRPEGSVSTLKIQRTERGDSAVYLCASSLTGSSYNEQFFGPGTRLTVL.

The chain has TRBV7-6 and TRBJ1-3; D gene unclear. The CDR3 contains 14 residues. With 5 bases removed from V and 0 bases from J, the gap between germline ends came to 8 bases. CDR1 is SGHVS, CDR2 FNYEAQ, per germline. As DNA, the CDR3 is TGTGCCAGCAGCCCCCTTAGCTCTGGAAACACCATATATTTT. This encodes CASSPLSSGNTIYF.

The chain uses TRBV6-5 and TRBJ2-7; maybe TRBD2 (5 bases). V was trimmed by 0 bases and J by 5 bases, leaving 8 bases between them. This CDR3 spans 13 amino acids. Germline assignment: CDR1 MNHEY and CDR2 SVGAGI. DNA for the CDR3: TGTGCCAGCAGTTACTCTTTGGAGGACGAGCAGTACTTC. Protein: CASSYSLEDEQYF.

This clone was observed a single time. The genes are TRBV9 and TRBJ2-3, with 7 positions matching TRBD2. With 4 bases clipped from V and 4 bases from J, the junction kept 12 bases outside the gene matches. The CDR3 runs 16 residues. Germline V gene lookup returns CDR1 SGDLS and CDR2 YYNGEE. CDR3 region: CASSPRAGEIADTQYF. The CDR3, as DNA: TGTGCCAGCAGCCCCCGTGCGGGAGAAATCGCAGATACGCAGTATTTT.

The rearrangement links TRBV7-2 to TRBJ2-3, with a tentative D call TRBD2 (6 bases). Germline values: CDR1 SGHTA, CDR2 FQGNSA. The CDR3 covers 16 residues. V was pared by 10 bases and J by 0 bases, with 20 bases between. The CDR3 spells CATPPGRTLSTDTQYF. The CDR3 DNA sequence: TGTGCCACCCCACCCGGGAGAACCCTTAGCACAGATACGCAGTATTTT.

The chain joins TRBV7-2 to TRBJ2-5, with D possibly matching TRBD2 (5 bases). This CDR3 is built from 14 residues. Trimming shortened V by 5 bases and J by 2 bases, and 12 bases separated the two germline ends. Germline-derived CDR1 and CDR2 are SGHTA and FQGNSA. Here the CDR3 reads CASSRSAVQETQYF. Written as DNA, the CDR3 is TGTGCCAGCAGCCGATCAGCGGTACAAGAGACCCAGTACTTC.

The J gene is TRBJ2-3, the V gene TRBV27; 8 bases fit TRBD2. CDR1 MNHEY and CDR2 SMNVEV come from the germline V gene (reference sequence). The CDR3 is made up of 16 amino acids. The trim removed 4 bases at V and 4 bases at J, leaving 10 bases unmatched. The CDR3, as DNA: TGTGCCAGCAGTTCCTGGACTAGCCCAGGGTCAGATACGCAGTATTTT. Translated: CASSSWTSPGSDTQYF.

The chain couples TRBV6-5 to TRBJ1-1, with TRBD1 as a possible D gene (5 bases). V lost 7 bases to trimming and J lost 11 bases, with 14 bases between them. The germline gives CDR1 MNHEY, CDR2 SVGAGI. This CDR3 contains 11 residues. The CDR3 protein is CASTRAGRAFF. The CDR3, as DNA: TGTGCCAGCACTCGAGCAGGGCGGGCTTTCTTT.

J is TRBJ1-5 and V is TRBV6-5; the D is unclear. The germline V gene has CDR1 MNHEY and CDR2 SVGAGI. This CDR3 spans 14 amino acids. Trimming cost V 2 bases and J 5 bases, with 10 bases left between them. CDR3 sequence (DNA): TGTGCCAGCAGTTACCGGGTTTCCTATCAGCCCCAGCATTTT. This encodes CASSYRVSYQPQHF.

The chain has TRBV7-8 and TRBJ2-2; TRBD2 might be the D (6 bases). The CDR3 sequence is 15 residues long. Germline V gene sequence: CDR1 SGHVS, CDR2 FQNEAQ. Trimming removed 0 bases from V and 4 bases from J, with 9 bases in between. The CDR3 loop is CASSLAGGRTGELFF. CDR3 DNA: TGTGCCAGCAGCTTAGCGGGAGGACGCACCGGGGAGCTGTTTTTT.

The chain has TRBV7-9 and TRBJ1-1; the D gene is possibly TRBD1 (6 bases). The germline V gene encodes CDR1 SEHNR and CDR2 FQNEAQ (reference sequence). The CDR3 spans 12 residues. Trimming left V 9 bases short and J 4 bases short, with 12 bases between. CDR3 coding DNA: TGTGCCAGTAACGTCAGGGGCACTGAAGCTTTCTTT. Translating gives CASNVRGTEAFF.

The gene calls are TRBV5-1 and TRBJ2-1; 9 bases agree with TRBD1. CDR1 and CDR2 from the germline V gene are SGHRS and YFSETQ. The CDR3 is made up of 14 amino acids. Trimming at V came to 7 bases and at J to 2 bases, leaving 4 bases not matched to a gene. The CDR3 nucleotides read TGCGCCAGCTACCGGGACAGGGCCTACAATGAGCAGTTCTTC. Amino acid sequence: CASYRDRAYNEQFF.

This sequence joins TRBV6-1 and TRBJ1-5, with D tentatively TRBD1 (5 bases). V shed 6 bases and J shed 11 bases, with 20 bases lying between them. This CDR3 comprises 14 residues. From germline, CDR1 is MNHNS and CDR2 SASEGT. The CDR3 DNA reads TGTGCCAGCAGGCCCGTACAGGCGTTTTTGACCCAGCATTTT. Translating gives CASRPVQAFLTQHF.

The chain recombines TRBV5-1 with TRBJ2-7; TRBD1 matches 8 bases. CDR3 size: 15 residues. CDR1 SGHRS and CDR2 YFSETQ come from the germline V gene. J was trimmed by 3 bases and V by 0 bases; bases with no gene match: 5. The CDR3 loop reads CASSLDGTGNYEQYF. The CDR3 DNA is TGCGCCAGCAGCTTGGACGGGACAGGAAACTACGAGCAGTACTTC.

J is TRBJ1-4 and V is TRBV9; D remains unclear. V dropped 5 bases and J dropped 5 bases, with 13 bases sitting between them. Per germline, CDR1 SGDLS and CDR2 YYNGEE. The CDR3 contains 14 residues. CDR3 bases: TGTGCCAGCAGTAAGAATGTGCGAAATGAAAAACTGTTTTTT. Translation gives CASSKNVRNEKLFF.

The V gene is TRBV19, the J gene TRBJ1-6; TRBD1 might be the D (6 bases). Trimming cost V 8 bases and J 6 bases, with 14 bases left between them. The CDR3 has 14 residues. CDR1 and CDR2 (germline): LNHDA, SQIVND (reference sequence). Here the CDR3 reads CASGLGRGNSPLHF. DNA of the CDR3: TGTGCCAGTGGGCTGGGCAGGGGTAATTCACCCCTCCACTTT. Full variable domain (outside the CDR3, taken from reference TRBV19 and TRBJ1-6): DGGITQSPKYLFRKEGQNVTLSCEQNLNHDAMYWYRQDPGQGLRLIYYSQIVNDFQKGDIAEGYSVSREKKESFPLTVTSAQKNPTAFYLCASGLGRGNSPLHFGNGTRLTVT.

The CDR3 DNA reads as TGTGCCACCAGCAGAGGTCTACTAGCGGGTAACACCGGGGAGCTGTTTTTT. This translates into CATSRGLLAGNTGELFF. The rearrangement joins TRBV15 to TRBJ2-2; TRBD2 agrees at 9 bases. CDR1 and CDR2 from the germline V gene are LNHNV and YYDKDF (reference sequence). This CDR3 is built from 17 residues. Trimming cost V 1 base and J 2 bases; bases outside gene matches: 5.

The rearrangement joins TRBV7-9 to TRBJ2-1, with 8 bases that match TRBD2. Trimming at V came to 6 bases and at J to 6 bases, leaving 7 bases not matched to a gene. Germline-derived CDR1 and CDR2 are SEHNR and FQNEAQ (reference sequence). This CDR3 spans 14 amino acids. The CDR3 nucleotides read TGTGCCAGCAGGCAAAGCGGGGGCAGCAATGAGCAGTTCTTC. This gives the protein CASRQSGGSNEQFF.

The V gene is TRBV5-6, the J gene TRBJ2-7; D uncertain. The germline V and J ends were trimmed by 4 bases and 3 bases, with 5 bases remaining between them. Looked up from germline, CDR1 is SGHDT and CDR2 is YYEEEE. The CDR3 is made up of 11 amino acids. The chain's CDR3 is CASSAYYEQYF. CDR3 nucleotide sequence: TGTGCCAGCAGCGCCTACTACGAGCAGTACTTC.

The V and J genes are TRBV7-2 and TRBJ2-7; D is undetermined. This CDR3 has 12 residues. CDR1 and CDR2 from the germline V gene are SGHTA and FQGNSA. The V gene lost 5 bases and the J gene lost 7 bases, with 12 bases spanning the gap. CDR3 region: CASSLQSSEQYF. The CDR3 coding sequence is TGTGCCAGCAGCCTACAGAGCTCAGAGCAGTACTTC.

V usage is TRBV9 and J usage is TRBJ2-1; D perhaps matches TRBD2 (6 bases). There are 16 residues in the CDR3. Trimming pared 0 bases from V and 8 bases from J, leaving 18 bases between. CDR1 and CDR2 from the germline V gene are SGDLS and YYNGEE. The CDR3 spells CASSVGGREVDYEQFF. The DNA of the CDR3 is TGTGCCAGCAGCGTAGGTGGCAGGGAGGTCGACTATGAGCAGTTCTTC.

The V and J genes are TRBV10-1 and TRBJ1-4; maybe TRBD1 (5 bases). Germline V lookup: CDR1 WNHNN, CDR2 SYGVQD (reference sequence). CDR3 size: 18 residues. V shed 10 bases and J shed 2 bases, with 26 bases lying between them. CDR3: CATPTRQGGTATNEKLFF. CDR3 nucleotides: TGCGCCACCCCAACAAGGCAGGGAGGGACCGCCACTAATGAAAAACTGTTTTTT.

The chain's CDR3 is CASSPGYGYTF. The CDR3 DNA reads TGTGCCAGCAGTCCAGGGTATGGCTACACCTTC. The rearrangement uses TRBV6-1 and TRBJ1-2, with D tentatively TRBD1 (5 bases). This CDR3 contains 11 residues. The V gene's germline CDR1 is MNHNS and CDR2 SASEGT. The germline V and J ends were trimmed by 5 bases and 5 bases, with 6 bases remaining between them.

The J gene is TRBJ2-3, the V gene TRBV5-4; 8 nucleotides agree with TRBD2. The germline V gene has CDR1 SGHNT and CDR2 YYREEE (reference sequence). There are 18 residues in the CDR3. V gave up 5 bases and J gave up 0 bases; unmatched junction bases: 14. The CDR3 loop reads CASSSAGTRQTSTDTQYF. CDR3 DNA sequence: TGTGCCAGCAGTTCCGCCGGGACTAGACAGACTAGCACAGATACGCAGTATTTT.